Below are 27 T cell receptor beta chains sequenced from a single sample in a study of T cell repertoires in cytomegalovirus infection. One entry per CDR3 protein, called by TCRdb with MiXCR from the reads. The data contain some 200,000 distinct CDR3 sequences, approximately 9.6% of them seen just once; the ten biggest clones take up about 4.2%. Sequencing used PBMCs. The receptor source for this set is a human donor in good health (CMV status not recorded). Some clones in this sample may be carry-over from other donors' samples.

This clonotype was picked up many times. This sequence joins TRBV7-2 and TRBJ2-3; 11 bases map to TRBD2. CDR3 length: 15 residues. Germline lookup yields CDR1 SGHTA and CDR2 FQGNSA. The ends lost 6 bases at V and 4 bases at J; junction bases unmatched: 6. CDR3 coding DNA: TGTGCCAGCAGACATAGCGGGGGGGGCCCAGATACGCAGTATTTT. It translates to CASRHSGGGPDTQYF.

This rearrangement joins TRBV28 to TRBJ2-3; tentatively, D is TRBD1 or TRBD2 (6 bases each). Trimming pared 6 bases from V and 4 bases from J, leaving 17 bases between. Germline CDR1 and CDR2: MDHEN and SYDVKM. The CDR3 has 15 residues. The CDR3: CASRGWEAGADTQYF. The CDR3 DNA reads TGTGCCAGCAGGGGATGGGAGGCAGGGGCAGATACGCAGTATTTT.

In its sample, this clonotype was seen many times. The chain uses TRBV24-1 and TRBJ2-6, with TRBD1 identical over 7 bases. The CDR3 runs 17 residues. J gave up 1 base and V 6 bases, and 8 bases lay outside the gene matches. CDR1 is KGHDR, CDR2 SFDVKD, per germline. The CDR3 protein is CATSPLDRFSGANVLTF. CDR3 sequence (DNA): TGTGCCACCAGTCCTCTGGACAGGTTTTCTGGGGCCAACGTCCTGACTTTC.

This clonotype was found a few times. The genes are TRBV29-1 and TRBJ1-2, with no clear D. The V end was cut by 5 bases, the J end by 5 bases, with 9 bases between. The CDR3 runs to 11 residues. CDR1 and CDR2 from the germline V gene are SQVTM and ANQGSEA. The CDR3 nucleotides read TGCAGCGTTATGACCGGTTATGGCTACACCTTC. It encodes CSVMTGYGYTF.

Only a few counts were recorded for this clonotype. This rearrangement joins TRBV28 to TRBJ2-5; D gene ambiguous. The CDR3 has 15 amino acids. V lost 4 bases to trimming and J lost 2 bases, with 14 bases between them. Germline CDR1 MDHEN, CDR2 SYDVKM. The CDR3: CASSSARVLQETQYF. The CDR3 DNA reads TGTGCCAGCAGTTCTGCGCGCGTTCTTCAAGAGACCCAGTACTTC.

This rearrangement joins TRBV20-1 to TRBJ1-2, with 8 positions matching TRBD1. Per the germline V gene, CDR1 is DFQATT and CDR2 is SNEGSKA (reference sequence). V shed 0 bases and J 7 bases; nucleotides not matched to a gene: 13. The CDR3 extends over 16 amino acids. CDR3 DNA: TGCAGTGCTAGAGACCCGATGGACAGGGTGCATGGTGGCTACACCTTC. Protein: CSARDPMDRVHGGYTF.

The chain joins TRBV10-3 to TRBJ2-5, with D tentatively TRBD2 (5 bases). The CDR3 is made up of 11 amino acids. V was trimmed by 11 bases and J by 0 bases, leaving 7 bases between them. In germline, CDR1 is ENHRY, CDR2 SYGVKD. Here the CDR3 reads CAVLDQETQYF. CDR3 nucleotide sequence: TGTGCCGTACTAGACCAAGAGACCCAGTACTTC.

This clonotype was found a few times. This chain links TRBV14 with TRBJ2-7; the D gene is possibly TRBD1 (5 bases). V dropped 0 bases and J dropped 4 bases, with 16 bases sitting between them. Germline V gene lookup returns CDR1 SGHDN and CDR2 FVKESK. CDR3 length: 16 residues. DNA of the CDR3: TGTGCCAGCAGCCAAGATCATCAGGGTTGGTCTTACGAGCAGTACTTC. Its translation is CASSQDHQGWSYEQYF.

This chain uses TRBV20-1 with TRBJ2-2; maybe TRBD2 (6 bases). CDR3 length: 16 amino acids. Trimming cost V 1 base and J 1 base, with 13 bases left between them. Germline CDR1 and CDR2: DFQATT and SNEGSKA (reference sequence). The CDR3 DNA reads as TGCAGTGCTAGAGTGGGGGGATGGGGGAACACCGGGGAGCTGTTTTTT. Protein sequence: CSARVGGWGNTGELFF.

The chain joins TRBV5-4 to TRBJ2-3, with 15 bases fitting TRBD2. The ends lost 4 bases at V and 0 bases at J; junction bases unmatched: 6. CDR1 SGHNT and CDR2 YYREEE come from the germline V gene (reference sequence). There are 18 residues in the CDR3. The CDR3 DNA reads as TGTGCCAGCAGCGGTGGACTAGCGGGAGGGTTTAGCACAGATACGCAGTATTTT. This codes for CASSGGLAGGFSTDTQYF.

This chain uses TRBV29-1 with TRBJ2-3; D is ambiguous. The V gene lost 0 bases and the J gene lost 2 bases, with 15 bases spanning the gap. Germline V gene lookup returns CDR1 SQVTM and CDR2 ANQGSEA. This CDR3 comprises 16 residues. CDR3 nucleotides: TGCAGCGTTGAAGATCCCTTGTCATTGTACACAGATACGCAGTATTTT. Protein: CSVEDPLSLYTDTQYF.

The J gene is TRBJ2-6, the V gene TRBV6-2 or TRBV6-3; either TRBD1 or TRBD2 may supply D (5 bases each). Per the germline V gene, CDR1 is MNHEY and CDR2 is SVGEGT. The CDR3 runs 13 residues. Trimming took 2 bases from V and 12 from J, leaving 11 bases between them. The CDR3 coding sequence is TGTGCCAGCAGTTACGGACATCGGGGCGTCCTGACTTTC. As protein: CASSYGHRGVLTF.

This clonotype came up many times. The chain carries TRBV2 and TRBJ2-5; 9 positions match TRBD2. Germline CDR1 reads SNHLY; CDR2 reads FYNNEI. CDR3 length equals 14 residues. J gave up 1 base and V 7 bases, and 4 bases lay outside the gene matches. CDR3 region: CASIQLAGQETQYF. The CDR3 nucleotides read TGTGCCAGCATCCAACTAGCGGGCCAAGAGACCCAGTACTTC.

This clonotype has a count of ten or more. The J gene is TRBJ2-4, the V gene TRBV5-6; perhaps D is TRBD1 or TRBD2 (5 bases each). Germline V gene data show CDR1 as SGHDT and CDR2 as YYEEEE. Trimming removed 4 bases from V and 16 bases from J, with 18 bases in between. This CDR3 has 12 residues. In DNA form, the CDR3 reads TGTGCCAGCAGCATCTTCGAGGGGCGTCGCTACTTC. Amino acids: CASSIFEGRRYF. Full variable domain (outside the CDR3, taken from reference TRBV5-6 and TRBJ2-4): DAGVTQSPTHLIKTRGQQVTLRCSPKSGHDTVSWYQQALGQGPQFIFQYYEEEERQRGNFPDRFSGHQFPNYSSELNVNALLLGDSALYLCASSIFEGRRYFGAGTRLSVL.

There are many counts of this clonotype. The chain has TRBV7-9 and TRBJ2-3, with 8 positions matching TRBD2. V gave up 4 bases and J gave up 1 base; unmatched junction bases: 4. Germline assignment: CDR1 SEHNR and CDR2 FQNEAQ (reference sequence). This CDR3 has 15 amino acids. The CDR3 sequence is CASSSPTSGTDTQYF. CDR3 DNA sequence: TGTGCCAGCAGCTCACCGACTAGCGGCACAGATACGCAGTATTTT.

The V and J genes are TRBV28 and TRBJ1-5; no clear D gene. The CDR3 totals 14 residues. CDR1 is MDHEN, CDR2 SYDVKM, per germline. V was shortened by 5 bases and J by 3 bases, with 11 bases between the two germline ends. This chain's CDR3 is CASSVRADNQPQHF. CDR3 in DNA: TGTGCCAGCAGTGTCCGAGCGGACAATCAGCCCCAGCATTTT.

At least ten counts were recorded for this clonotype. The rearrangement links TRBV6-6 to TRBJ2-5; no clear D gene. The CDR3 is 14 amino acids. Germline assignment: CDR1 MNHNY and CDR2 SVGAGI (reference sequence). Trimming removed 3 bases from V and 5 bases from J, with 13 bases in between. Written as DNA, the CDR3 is TGTGCCAGCAGTTATCCCCCTAAGGAGGAGACCCAGTACTTC. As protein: CASSYPPKEETQYF.

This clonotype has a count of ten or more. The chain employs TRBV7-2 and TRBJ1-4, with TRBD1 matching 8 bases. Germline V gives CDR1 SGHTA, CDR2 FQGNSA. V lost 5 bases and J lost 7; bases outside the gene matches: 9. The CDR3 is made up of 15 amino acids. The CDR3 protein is CASSITGGMGEKLFF. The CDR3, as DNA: TGTGCCAGCAGCATTACAGGGGGGATGGGTGAAAAACTGTTTTTT. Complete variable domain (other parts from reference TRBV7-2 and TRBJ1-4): GAGVSQSPSNKVTEKGKDVELRCDPISGHTALYWYRQSLGQGLEFLIYFQGNSAPDKSGLPSDRFSAERTGGSVSTLTIQRTQQEDSAVYLCASSITGGMGEKLFFGSGTQLSVL.

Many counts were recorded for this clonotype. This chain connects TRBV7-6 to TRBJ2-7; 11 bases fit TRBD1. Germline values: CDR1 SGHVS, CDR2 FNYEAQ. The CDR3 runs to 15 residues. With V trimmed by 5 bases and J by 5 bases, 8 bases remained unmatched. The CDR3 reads CASSLRTGGVHEQYF. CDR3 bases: TGTGCCAGCAGCCTCAGGACAGGGGGCGTCCACGAGCAGTACTTC.

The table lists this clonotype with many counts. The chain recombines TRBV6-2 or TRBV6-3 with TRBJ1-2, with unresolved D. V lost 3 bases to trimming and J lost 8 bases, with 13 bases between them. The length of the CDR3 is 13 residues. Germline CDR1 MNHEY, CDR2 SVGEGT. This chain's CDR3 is CASSYDDSRGYTF. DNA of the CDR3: TGTGCCAGCAGTTATGACGATTCGCGGGGCTACACCTTC.

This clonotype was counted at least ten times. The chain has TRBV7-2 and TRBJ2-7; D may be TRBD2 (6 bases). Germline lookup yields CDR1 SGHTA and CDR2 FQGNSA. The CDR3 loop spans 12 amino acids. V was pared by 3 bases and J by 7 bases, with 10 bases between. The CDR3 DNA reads TGTGCCAGCAGCTTTGACAGCGGGGAGCAGTACTTC. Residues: CASSFDSGEQYF.

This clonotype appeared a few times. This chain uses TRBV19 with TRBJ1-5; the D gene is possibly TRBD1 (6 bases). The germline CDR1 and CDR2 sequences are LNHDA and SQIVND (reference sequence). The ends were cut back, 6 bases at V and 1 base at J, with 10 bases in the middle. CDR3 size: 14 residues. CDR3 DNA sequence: TGTGCCAGTAGGCTACAGGGCAGCAATCAGCCCCAGCATTTT. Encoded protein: CASRLQGSNQPQHF.

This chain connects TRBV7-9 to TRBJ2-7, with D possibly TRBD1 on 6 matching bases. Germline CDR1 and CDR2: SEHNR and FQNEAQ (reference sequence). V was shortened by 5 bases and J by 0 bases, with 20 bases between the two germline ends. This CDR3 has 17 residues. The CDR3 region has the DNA TGTGCCAGCAGCGAGGGACAACAGGGCGGAGGCTCCTACGAGCAGTACTTC. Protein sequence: CASSEGQQGGGSYEQYF.

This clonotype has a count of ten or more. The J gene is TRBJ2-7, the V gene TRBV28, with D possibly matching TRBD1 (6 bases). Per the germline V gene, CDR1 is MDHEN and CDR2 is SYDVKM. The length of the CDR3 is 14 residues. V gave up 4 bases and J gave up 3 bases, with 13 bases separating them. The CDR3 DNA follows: TGTGCCAGCAGTTCGACAGGAAGAAGCTACGAGCAGTACTTC. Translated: CASSSTGRSYEQYF.

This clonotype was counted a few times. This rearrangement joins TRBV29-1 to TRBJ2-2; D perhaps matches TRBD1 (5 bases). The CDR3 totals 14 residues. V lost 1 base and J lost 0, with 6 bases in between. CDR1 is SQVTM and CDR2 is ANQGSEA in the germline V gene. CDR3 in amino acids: CSVEGTPNTGELFF. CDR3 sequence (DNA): TGCAGCGTTGAAGGGACACCGAACACCGGGGAGCTGTTTTTT.

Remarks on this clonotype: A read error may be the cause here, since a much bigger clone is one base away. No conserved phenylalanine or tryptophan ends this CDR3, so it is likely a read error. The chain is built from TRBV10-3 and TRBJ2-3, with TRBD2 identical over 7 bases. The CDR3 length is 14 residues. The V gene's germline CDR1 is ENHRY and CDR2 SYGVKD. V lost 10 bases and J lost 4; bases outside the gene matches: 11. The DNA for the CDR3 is TGTGCCACGCAACTAGCGAAAGGCGCAGATACGCAGTATTCT. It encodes CATQLAKGADTQYS.

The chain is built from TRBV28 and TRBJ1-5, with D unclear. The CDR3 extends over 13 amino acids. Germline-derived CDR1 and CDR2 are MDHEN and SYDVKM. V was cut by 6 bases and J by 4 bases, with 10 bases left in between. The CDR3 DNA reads TGTGCCAGCAGCGCGCCACCTAATCAGCCCCAGCATTTT. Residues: CASSAPPNQPQHF.